This T cell receptor beta chain was documented in a study of T cells in Graves' hyperthyroidism and ophthalmopathy (dated by TCRdb to the late 2010s). Some background on the complete study: Peripheral blood samples were taken at the time of initial diagnosis, prior to any treatment. A discovery cohort of approximately 97 patients, approximately 45 with Graves' ophthalmopathy and 55 to 60 with stable Graves' hyperthyroidism, was used to find distinguishing TCR V-J signatures. Prospective prediction of ophthalmopathy was tested in an independent validation cohort consisting of under 20 hyperthyroidism patients and approximately 16 patients who later progressed to ophthalmopathy. For training and testing, the 100 or so patients in the discovery cohort were randomly divided in a 7:3 ratio. The study also compared thyroid tissue and blood T-cell repertoires from more than five Graves' hyperthyroidism patients. Following sampling, methimazole starting at 30 mg daily was given to hyperthyroidism patients, and high-dose intravenous methylprednisolone was given to ophthalmopathy patients. The paper describes TCR Vbeta CDR3 sequencing of some 130 peripheral blood samples, made up of roughly 45 ophthalmopathy patients, over 70 hyperthyroidism patients and 17 progressor patients.

The CDR3 numbers 14 residues from cysteine through phenylalanine. CDR3 DNA is the only sequence kept; it has 42 bases, read in frame from the first base. V is clipped by 5 bases and J by 3 bases, and the sequence between their germline boundaries is 14 bases long. CDR1 SGHTA and CDR2 FQGNSA are derived from the germline V gene. Summary of the overall study and its limitations: No statistical method was used to set the sample size in advance, and investigators knew the group allocation. Most expanded thyroid clonotypes (frequency above 0.001) were also detected in blood, a finding suggesting that blood repertoires may reflect thyroid immune responses. In cross-validation, a model built on a 13 V-J signature told ophthalmopathy apart from stable hyperthyroidism with approximately 90% sensitivity and roughly 82% specificity, and in testing the same model reached 80%/75%. In validation, progression to ophthalmopathy was predicted by the model with 70.59% sensitivity and 72% to 85% specificity, a median of roughly six months before onset.

A patient counted as having stable Graves' hyperthyroidism if no progression to ophthalmopathy occurred over 18 months of follow-up. Hyperthyroidism patients were newly diagnosed, had a disease duration of under 2 months, and were aged 18 to 65 years. Any patient with an uncontrolled infection, another autoimmune disease, pregnancy or lactation was excluded. Diagnoses were based on clinical symptoms, serum thyroxine and TRAb, thyroid ultrasound and orbital computed tomography. Ficoll-Paque density gradient centrifugation was used to isolate PBMCs from approximately 10 ml of fresh peripheral blood. Total RNA was extracted using Trizol reagent, and RNA quality was assessed on an Agilent 2100 Bioanalyzer. This clonotype has a count of ten or more. Its antigen remains undetermined. There are no base qualities to consult, and no much larger clone falls within one base. The TCR beta CDR3 regions were amplified from RNA transcripts. A first-round RT-PCR of the TCR CDR3 used the HTBI primer set with the Qiagen OneStep RT-PCR kit. The libraries were constructed in a second round of multiplex PCR and then size-selected and purified. Libraries were sequenced paired-end with 100 bp reads on an Illumina HiSeq2000. As for how the authors treated the data: Raw data were processed with SOAPnuke, discarding reads with adapters, uncalled bases, mean Phred below 15, or no exact constant-primer or identifier match. COPE v1.2.5 was used to merge high-quality paired reads, and clonotypes were defined as unique nucleotide sequences. MiTCR v1.1 was used to align the clonotypes against IMGT TRBV, TRBD and TRBJ reference segments. Analysis was restricted to V-J combinations with a frequency above 0.0001, which covered roughly 99% of repertoires. The TCS score was defined as F50 (clonal expansion) divided by E x V (chaos), with BLOSUM62-based TCRdist calculated between CDR3 peptides within each V-J. Welch's t-statistics and random forest reduced roughly 540 V-J features to some 14, which were used in a naive Bayes classifier (R e1071). TCRdb reworked the public reads: Q25 trimming with fastp, MiXCR clone assembly, productive beta chains retained. Each entry merges the rows of one CDR3 protein and shows their most common DNA and genes. In this record, the V and J calls reflect TCRdb's handling and not the investigators' own analysis. Here the sample has fewer than 400,000 distinct CDR3 sequences; roughly 17% occur a single time. The leading ten clones occupy roughly 33% of the sample.

The sequence came from a man aged 25 to 40 with Graves' hyperthyroidism. The V and J segments used are TRBV7-2 and TRBJ2-7; the best D guess is TRBD1, with 6 bases matching. Sequenced: blood. The DNA sequence reads TGTGCCAGCAGCCATGGGGGCGAGAACTACGAGCAGTACTTC. This encodes CASSHGGENYEQYF.